This T cell receptor beta chain stems from a study of T cells in Graves' hyperthyroidism and ophthalmopathy. The TCR beta CDR3 regions underwent amplification using RNA transcripts as the source. The HTBI primer set was used in a first-round RT-PCR of the TCR CDR3. TCRdb re-called the multiplex PCR reads through MiXCR, storing one row per CDR3 protein. This table has roughly 500,000 distinct CDR3 sequences, 40% to 50% appearing once. The CDR3 length is 15 residues. V gave up 1 base and J gave up 3 bases, with 12 bases separating them. Germline V gene sequence: CDR1 SEHNR, CDR2 FQNEAQ (reference sequence). This clonotype was observed many times.

The chain links TRBV7-9 to TRBJ2-5, with D tentatively TRBD1 (5 bases). The source is an adult woman with Graves' disease, either hyperthyroidism or ophthalmopathy (not recorded which). The sample consisted of peripheral blood or thyroid tissue (not recorded which). The CDR3 DNA sequence: TGTGCCAGCAGCTTAGGAAGGGGCGCGGAAGAGACCCAGTACTTC. It translates to CASSLGRGAEETQYF.